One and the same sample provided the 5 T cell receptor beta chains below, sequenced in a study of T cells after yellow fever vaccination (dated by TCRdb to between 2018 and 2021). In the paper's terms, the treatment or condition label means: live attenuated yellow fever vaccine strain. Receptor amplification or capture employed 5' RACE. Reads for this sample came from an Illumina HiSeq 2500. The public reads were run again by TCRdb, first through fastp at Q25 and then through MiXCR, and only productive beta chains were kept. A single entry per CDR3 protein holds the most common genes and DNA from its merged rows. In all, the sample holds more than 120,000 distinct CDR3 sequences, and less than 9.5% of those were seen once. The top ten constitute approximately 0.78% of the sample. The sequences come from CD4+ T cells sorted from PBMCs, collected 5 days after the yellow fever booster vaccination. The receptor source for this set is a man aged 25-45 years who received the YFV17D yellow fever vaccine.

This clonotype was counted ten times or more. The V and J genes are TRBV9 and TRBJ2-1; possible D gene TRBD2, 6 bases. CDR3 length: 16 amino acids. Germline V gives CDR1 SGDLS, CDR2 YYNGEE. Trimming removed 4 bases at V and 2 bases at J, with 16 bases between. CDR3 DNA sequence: TGTGCCAGCAGCCTCTCCGGGACTCAGGCCTACAATGAGCAGTTCTTC. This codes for CASSLSGTQAYNEQFF.

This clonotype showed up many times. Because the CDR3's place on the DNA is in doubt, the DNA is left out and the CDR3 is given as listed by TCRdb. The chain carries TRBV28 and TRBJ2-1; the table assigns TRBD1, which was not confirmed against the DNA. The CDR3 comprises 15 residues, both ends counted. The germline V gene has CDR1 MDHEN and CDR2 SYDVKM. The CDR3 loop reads CASSTSGVRMYEQFF.

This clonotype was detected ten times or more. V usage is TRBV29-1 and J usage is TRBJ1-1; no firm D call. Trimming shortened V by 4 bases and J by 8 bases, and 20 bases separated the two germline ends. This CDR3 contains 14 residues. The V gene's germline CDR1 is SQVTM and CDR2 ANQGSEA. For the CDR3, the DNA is TGCAGCGTTGCCCTGAGGTATGGCCATCCCGAAGCTTTCTTT. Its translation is CSVALRYGHPEAFF.

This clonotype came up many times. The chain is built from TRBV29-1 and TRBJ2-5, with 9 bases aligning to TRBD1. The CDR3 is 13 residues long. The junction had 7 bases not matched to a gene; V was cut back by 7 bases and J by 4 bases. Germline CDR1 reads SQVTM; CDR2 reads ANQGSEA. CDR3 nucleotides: TGCAGCGCAACGACAGGGGGGGGAGAGACCCAGTACTTC. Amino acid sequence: CSATTGGGETQYF. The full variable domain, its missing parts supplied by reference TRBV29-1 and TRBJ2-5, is SAVISQKPSRDICQRGTSLTIQCQVDSQVTMMFWYRQQPGQSLTLIATANQGSEATYESGFVIDKFPISRPNLTFSTLTVSNMSPEDSSIYLCSATTGGGETQYFGPGTRLLVL.

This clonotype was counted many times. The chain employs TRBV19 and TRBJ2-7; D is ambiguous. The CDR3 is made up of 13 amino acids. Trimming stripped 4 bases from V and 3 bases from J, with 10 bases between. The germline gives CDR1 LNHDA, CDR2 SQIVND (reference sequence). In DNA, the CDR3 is TGTGCCAGTAGTAATACACCGTACTACGAGCAGTACTTC. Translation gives CASSNTPYYEQYF.